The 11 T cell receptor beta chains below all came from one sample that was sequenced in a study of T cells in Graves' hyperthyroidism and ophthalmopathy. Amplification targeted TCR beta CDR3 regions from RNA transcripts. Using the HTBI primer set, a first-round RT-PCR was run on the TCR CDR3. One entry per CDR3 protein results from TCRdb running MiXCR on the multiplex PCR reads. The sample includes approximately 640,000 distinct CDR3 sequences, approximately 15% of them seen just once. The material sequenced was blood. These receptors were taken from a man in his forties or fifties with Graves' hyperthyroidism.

In DNA form, the CDR3 reads TGTGCCAGCAGCGGGGACGGTGGGCAAAAACTGTTTTTT. Protein: CASSGDGGQKLFF. V usage is TRBV13 and J usage is TRBJ1-4, with D possibly matching TRBD1 (5 bases). Germline V CDR1 and CDR2: PRHDT, FYEKMQ (reference sequence). This CDR3 contains 13 residues. Trimming removed 5 bases at V and 9 bases at J, with 13 bases between.

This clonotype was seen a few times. CDR3: CASSLGVFGSYNEQFF. The CDR3 bases are TGTGCCAGCAGCTTGGGGGTTTTCGGGTCCTACAATGAGCAGTTCTTC. The gene calls are TRBV5-4 and TRBJ2-1, with D unresolved. With 0 bases removed from V and 1 base from J, the gap between germline ends came to 11 bases. This CDR3 has 16 residues. The germline gives CDR1 SGHNT, CDR2 YYREEE (reference sequence).

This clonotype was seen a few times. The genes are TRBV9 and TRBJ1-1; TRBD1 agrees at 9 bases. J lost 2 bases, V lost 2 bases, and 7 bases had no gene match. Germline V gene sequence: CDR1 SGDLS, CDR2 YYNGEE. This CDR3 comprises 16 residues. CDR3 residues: CASSVEPGQGNTEAFF. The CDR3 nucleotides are TGTGCCAGCAGCGTTGAACCGGGACAGGGTAACACTGAAGCTTTCTTT. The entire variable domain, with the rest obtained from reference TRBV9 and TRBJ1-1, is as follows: DSGVTQTPKHLITATGQRVTLRCSPRSGDLSVYWYQQSLDQGLQFLIQYYNGEERAKGNILERFSAQQFPDLHSELNLSSLELGDSALYFCASSVEPGQGNTEAFFGQGTRLTVV.

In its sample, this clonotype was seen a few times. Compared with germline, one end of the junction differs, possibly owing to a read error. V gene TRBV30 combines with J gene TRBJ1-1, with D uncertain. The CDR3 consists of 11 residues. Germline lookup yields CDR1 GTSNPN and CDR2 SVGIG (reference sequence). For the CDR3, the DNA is TGTGCCTGGAAGTCTTACACTGAAGCTCTCTTT. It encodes CAWKSYTEALF.

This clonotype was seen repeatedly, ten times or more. This CDR3 reads CASSYGLFRGSSYNEQFF. The CDR3 DNA follows: TGTGCCAGCAGTTACGGATTGTTTCGGGGTAGTTCCTACAATGAGCAGTTCTTC. The chain combines TRBV6-2 or TRBV6-3 with TRBJ2-1, with a possible D match to TRBD2 (5 bases). The CDR3 contains 18 residues. Looked up from germline, CDR1 is MNHEY and CDR2 is SVGEGT. Between the trimmed V and J ends, which lost 2 bases and 1 base, there was a span of 18 bases.

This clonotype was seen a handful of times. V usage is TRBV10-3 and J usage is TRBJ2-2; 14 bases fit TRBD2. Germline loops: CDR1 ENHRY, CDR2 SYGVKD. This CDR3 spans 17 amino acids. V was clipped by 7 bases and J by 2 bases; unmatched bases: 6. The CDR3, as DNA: TGTGCCATCACTAGACTAGCGGGAGGGCCCAACACCGGGGAGCTGTTTTTT. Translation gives CAITRLAGGPNTGELFF.

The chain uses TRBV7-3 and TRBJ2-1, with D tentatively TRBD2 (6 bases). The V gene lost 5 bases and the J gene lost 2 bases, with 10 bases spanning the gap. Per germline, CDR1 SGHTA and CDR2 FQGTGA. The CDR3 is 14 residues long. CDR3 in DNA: TGTGCCAGCAGCGCCGCGGGGCCCTACAATGAGCAGTTCTTC. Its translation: CASSAAGPYNEQFF. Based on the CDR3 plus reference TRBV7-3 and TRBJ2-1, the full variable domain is GAGVSQTPSNKVTEKGKYVELRCDPISGHTALYWYRQSLGQGPEFLIYFQGTGAADDSGLPNDRFFAVRPEGSVSTLKIQRTERGDSAVYLCASSAAGPYNEQFFGPGTRLTVL.

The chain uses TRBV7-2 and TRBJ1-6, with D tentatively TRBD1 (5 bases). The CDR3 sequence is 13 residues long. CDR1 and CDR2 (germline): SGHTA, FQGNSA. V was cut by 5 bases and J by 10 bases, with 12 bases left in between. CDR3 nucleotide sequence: TGTGCCAGCAGCCCCCCGGGGGACTCACCCCTCCACTTT. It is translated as CASSPPGDSPLHF.

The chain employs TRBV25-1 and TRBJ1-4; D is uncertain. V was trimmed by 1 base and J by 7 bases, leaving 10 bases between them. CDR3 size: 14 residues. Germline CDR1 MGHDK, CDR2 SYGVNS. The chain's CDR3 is CASSELGGGEKLFF. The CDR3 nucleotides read TGTGCCAGCAGTGAATTGGGCGGTGGTGAAAAACTGTTTTTT.

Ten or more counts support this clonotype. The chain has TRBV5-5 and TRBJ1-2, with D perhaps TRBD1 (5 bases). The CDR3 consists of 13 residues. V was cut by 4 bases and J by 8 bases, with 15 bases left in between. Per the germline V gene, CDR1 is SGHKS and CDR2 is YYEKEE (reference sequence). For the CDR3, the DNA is TGTGCCAGCAGCACAGGCGCAGTATACGGCTACACCTTC. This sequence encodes CASSTGAVYGYTF. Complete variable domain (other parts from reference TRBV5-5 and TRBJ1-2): DAGVTQSPTHLIKTRGQQVTLRCSPISGHKSVSWYQQVLGQGPQFIFQYYEKEERGRGNFPDRFSARQFPNYSSELNVNALLLGDSALYLCASSTGAVYGYTFGSGTRLTVV.

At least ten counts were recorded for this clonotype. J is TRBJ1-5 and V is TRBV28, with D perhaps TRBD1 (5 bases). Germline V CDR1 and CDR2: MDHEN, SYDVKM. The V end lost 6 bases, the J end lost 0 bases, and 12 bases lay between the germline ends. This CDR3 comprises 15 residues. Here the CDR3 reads CASSSVRDSNQPQHF. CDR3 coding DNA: TGTGCCAGCAGCTCCGTCAGGGATAGCAATCAGCCCCAGCATTTT.